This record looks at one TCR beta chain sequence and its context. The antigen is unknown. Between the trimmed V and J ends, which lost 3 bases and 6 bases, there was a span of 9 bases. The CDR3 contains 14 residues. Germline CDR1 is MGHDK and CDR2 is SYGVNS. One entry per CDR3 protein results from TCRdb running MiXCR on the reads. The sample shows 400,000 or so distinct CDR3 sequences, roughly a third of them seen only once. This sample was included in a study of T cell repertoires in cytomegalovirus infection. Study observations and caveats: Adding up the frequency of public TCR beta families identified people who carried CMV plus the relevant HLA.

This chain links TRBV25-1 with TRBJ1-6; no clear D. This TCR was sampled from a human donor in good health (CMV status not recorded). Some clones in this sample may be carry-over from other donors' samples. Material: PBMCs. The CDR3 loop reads CASSEERVNSPLHF. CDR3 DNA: TGTGCCAGCAGTGAGGAACGGGTTAATTCACCCCTCCACTTT. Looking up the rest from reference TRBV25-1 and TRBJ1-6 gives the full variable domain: EADIYQTPRYLVIGTGKKITLECSQTMGHDKMYWYQQDPGMELHLIHYSYGVNSTEKGDLSSESTVSRIRTEHFPLTLESARPSHTSQYLCASSEERVNSPLHFGNGTRLTVT.